The entry that follows covers one T cell receptor (beta chain) sequence. The antigen this receptor binds is unknown. Within one base of it there is no much larger clone, and no base qualities were kept. CDR1 is given as KGHDR and CDR2 as SFDVKD, both from the germline V gene. Spanning cysteine to phenylalanine, the CDR3 consists of 15 amino acids. Just CDR3 DNA is preserved here, 45 bases in frame from base 1. Clipping removes 7 bases from V and 0 bases from J, with 3 as the unmatched junction base count. In the prospective study, participants were about 18 to 95 years old, resided in approximately 22 geographic areas of the United States, and were enrolled through a virtual design. To assign participants to cohorts, the prospective study relied on clinical history that participants themselves reported in a screening survey and a study questionnaire. Exposed participants were defined as having been in contact with someone with a PCR-confirmed or clinician-diagnosed COVID-19 case within 2 weeks of study entry. Each participant in the prospective study had whole blood, serum and a nasopharyngeal or oropharyngeal swab collected by mobile phlebotomists. Additional blood draws and questionnaires over an approximately 2-month period could optionally be provided by prospective study participants. Before DNA extraction, prospective study blood samples were shipped either frozen or at room temperature.

TCRbeta CDR3 regions were amplified from genomic DNA using the immunoSEQ Assay, a bias-controlled multiplex PCR. The authors' analysis ran thus. Nucleated cell counts per sample were estimated from amplification of reference gene primers within the assay. To quantify the absolute abundance of each unique TCRbeta CDR3 rearrangement, sequence reads were collapsed and filtered. For each sample, productive Simpson clonality was calculated by taking the square root of Simpson's diversity index across productive rearrangements. This immuneACCESS table, as held by TCRdb, lists in-frame sequences with V and J called but not all clones. Of the missing ones, under half trace to an unresolved V gene in checked studies; the others have no known cause. V, J and clone size are taken as reported in that table, and D and trimming were inferred from the DNA itself. In all, the sample holds approximately 300,000 clones, and about 85% of those were seen once. The biggest ten clones account for over 1.5% of the sample.

This sample stems from a study of blood T cell repertoires in COVID-19 (TCRdb year 2020). At the level of the whole study: The collaborator samples originated in the United States, Italy and Spain and spanned the acute and convalescent phases of COVID-19. The material from the prospective study consisted of cDNA or gDNA derived from T cells, B-cell-depleted T cells, or PBMCs. Subjects who had been exposed to COVID-19, were actively infected with it, or had recovered from it provided the deeply sampled blood TCRbeta repertoires that made up the dataset. The repertoires were released in a freely available public database meant as a resource for research on the immune response to SARS-CoV-2. The samples were drawn from the first 160 participants of the ongoing ImmuneRACE study and from more than 1,000 subjects provided by 6 global collaborators. The sample metadata nearly always contained a de-identified subject ID, COVID-19 status, age in years and sex. Where available, HLA class I and class II types were taken from metadata supplied by the sample provider and were not determined by assay-based typing.

Paper-wide results and their limitations: Clinical and demographic metadata were provided uncurated, with the amount varying by source and participant.

Source material: PBMCs or T cells enriched from blood (not recorded which). The chain is assembled from TRBV24-1 and TRBJ2-1, and TRBD2 aligns with 9 junction nucleotides. The TCR originated in a woman younger than 45 who had been exposed to COVID-19. The CDR3 here reads CATSLAGSSYNEQFF. The nucleotides are TGTGCCACCAGCCTAGCGGGGAGCTCCTACAATGAGCAGTTCTTC.